The next 13 T cell receptor beta chains were all read from a single sample in a study of T cells after yellow fever vaccination. TCRdb re-derived calls from the 5' RACE reads in MiXCR, one entry per CDR3 protein. The table records about 510,000 distinct CDR3 sequences, around a fifth of them present only once. Specimen: PBMCs, collected less than 25 days after the first yellow fever vaccination. The receptors stem from a man aged 18 to 35 who received the YFV17D yellow fever vaccine.

The CDR3 coding sequence is TGCGCCAGCAGCTTGGAGCGGACTAGTATCCACAATGAGCAGTTCTTC. Translating it yields CASSLERTSIHNEQFF. V gene TRBV5-1 combines with J gene TRBJ2-1; TRBD2 agrees at 7 bases. Germline CDR1 and CDR2: SGHRS and YFSETQ. The V gene end was trimmed by 0 bases and the J gene end by 5 bases; junction bases not matched to a gene: 8. The CDR3 consists of 16 residues.

This chain links TRBV20-1 with TRBJ1-2, with TRBD1 matching over 7 bases. From germline, CDR1 is DFQATT and CDR2 SNEGSKA (reference sequence). The CDR3 has 12 residues. V shed 6 bases, J shed 4 bases, and the junction held 5 bases outside the gene matches. The CDR3 here is CSATGQIYGYTF. DNA of the CDR3: TGCAGTGCCACGGGACAGATCTATGGCTACACCTTC.

This clonotype was observed a handful of times. V usage is TRBV19 and J usage is TRBJ2-3; weak D call: TRBD1 (5 bases). This CDR3 has 18 residues. Germline CDR1 is LNHDA and CDR2 is SQIVND (reference sequence). Deletions cut 7 bases from V and 0 bases from J, with 23 bases between. The CDR3 bases are TGTGCCAGTACCCTACAGGCTGGGGCGAAGTTTAGCACAGATACGCAGTATTTT. Amino acid sequence: CASTLQAGAKFSTDTQYF.

The chain combines TRBV11-1 with TRBJ2-1, with D possibly being TRBD1 (5 bases). The CDR3 totals 18 residues. V was shortened by 4 bases and J by 4 bases, with 23 bases between the two germline ends. Germline lookup yields CDR1 SGHAT and CDR2 FQDESV (reference sequence). The chain's CDR3 is CASSSNLLTANFYNEQFF. CDR3 bases: TGTGCCAGCAGCTCAAATTTACTGACAGCAAACTTTTACAATGAGCAGTTCTTC.

This clonotype was detected a few times. V and J are TRBV7-3 and TRBJ2-1, with D possibly being TRBD2 (7 bases). Trimming left V 3 bases short and J 6 bases short, with 15 bases between. Germline values: CDR1 SGHTA, CDR2 FQGTGA. CDR3 length: 15 residues. CDR3 bases: TGTGCCAGCAGCTTCCTCGGGGGGCCCATCAATGAGCAGTTCTTC. Protein sequence: CASSFLGGPINEQFF.

This rearrangement joins TRBV23-1 to TRBJ1-1; no reliable D call. TRBV23-1 is noted as an ORF with a role that remains uncertain. Between the trimmed V and J ends, which lost 10 bases and 1 base, there was a span of 19 bases. The CDR3 sequence is 15 residues long. The CDR3 spells CANLGEQGPNTEAFF. CDR3 bases: TGCGCCAACTTGGGTGAACAAGGGCCGAACACTGAAGCTTTCTTT.

This clonotype turned up a few times. J is TRBJ2-1 and V is TRBV2; perhaps D is TRBD1 or TRBD2 (5 bases each). Germline V gene sequence: CDR1 SNHLY, CDR2 FYNNEI. V lost 6 bases and J lost 6, with 12 bases in between. There are 13 residues in the CDR3. The CDR3: CASRPLGRNEQFF. The CDR3 DNA is TGTGCCAGCAGACCCTTGGGACGCAATGAGCAGTTCTTC.

The rearrangement joins TRBV7-6 to TRBJ2-1; D tentatively reads TRBD1 or TRBD2 (6 bases each). The V gene's germline CDR1 is SGHVS and CDR2 FNYEAQ. V lost 2 bases and J lost 9, with 17 bases in between. The length of the CDR3 is 15 residues. CDR3 nucleotide sequence: TGTGCCAGCAGCTTATCTATTCGGGGGCCGGGTGAGCAGTTCTTC. Its translation: CASSLSIRGPGEQFF.

The chain links TRBV15 to TRBJ2-1; maybe TRBD2 (6 bases). The CDR3 covers 16 residues. Between the trimmed V and J ends, which lost 2 bases and 1 base, there was a span of 12 bases. CDR1 and CDR2 (germline): LNHNV, YYDKDF (reference sequence). CDR3 sequence: CATSRPSGTSYNEQFF. The CDR3 DNA follows: TGTGCCACCAGCAGACCCTCAGGGACTTCCTACAATGAGCAGTTCTTC.

V usage is TRBV3-1 and J usage is TRBJ2-1, with D unclear. This CDR3 spans 15 amino acids. The germline CDR1 and CDR2 sequences are LGHDT and YNNKEL (reference sequence). V lost 1 base and J lost 4, with 11 bases in between. The CDR3 spells CASSQGVERYNEQFF. The DNA of the CDR3 is TGTGCCAGCAGCCAAGGGGTTGAACGATACAATGAGCAGTTCTTC.

This clonotype was counted only a few times. The J gene is TRBJ1-6, the V gene TRBV11-2, with TRBD1 as a possible D gene (5 bases). V gave up 5 bases and J gave up 10 bases, with 24 bases separating them. Germline CDR1 and CDR2: SGHAT and FQNNGV. This CDR3 has 17 residues. Here the CDR3 reads CASSPRNQGTKGSPLHF. For the CDR3, the DNA is TGTGCCAGCAGCCCACGAAATCAGGGAACGAAAGGATCACCCCTCCACTTT.

V usage is TRBV6-4 and J usage is TRBJ1-2; TRBD1 might be the D (6 bases). CDR1 is MRHNA, CDR2 SNTAGT, per germline. Trimming stripped 6 bases from V and 2 bases from J, with 10 bases between. CDR3 length: 13 amino acids. DNA for the CDR3: TGTGCCAGCAGCAAGGGACAAAACTATGGCTACACCTTC. Encoded protein: CASSKGQNYGYTF.

This clonotype came up a few times. V is TRBV7-8 and J is TRBJ1-5, with D possibly matching TRBD1 (6 bases). V was clipped by 4 bases and J by 5 bases, with 12 bases between them. Germline CDR1 reads SGHVS; CDR2 reads FQNEAQ. The CDR3 covers 14 residues. CDR3 nucleotide sequence: TGTGCCAGCAGCTGGGGAGGGGGGGATCAGCCCCAGCATTTT. This sequence encodes CASSWGGGDQPQHF.